This TCR beta chain was observed in a study of blood T cell repertoires in COVID-19. This CDR3 is 15 amino acids long. V lost 5 bases and J lost 6; bases outside the gene matches: 10. Per the germline V gene, CDR1 is SGHAT and CDR2 is FQNNGV. Here immunoSEQ multiplex PCR was the method, and the copy in TCRdb shows in-frame clones only, minus some. The sample contains about 130,000 clones, 70% to 90% of which appear only once. Sequencing input: PBMCs or T cells enriched from blood (not recorded which). This chain joins TRBV11-2 and TRBJ2-1; 7 positions agree with TRBD2. The source is a woman in her forties or fifties who had recovered from COVID-19. The CDR3 coding sequence is TGTGCCAGCAGCACCCGACTAGCTGGGGGCAATGAGCAGTTCTTC. Its translation is CASSTRLAGGNEQFF.